This passage covers 32 T cell receptor beta chains from one sample sequenced in a study of response to subunit inactivated influenza vaccine. MiXCR, applied by TCRdb to the RT-PCR reads, yields one record per CDR3 protein. The table shows around 580,000 distinct CDR3 sequences, with 10% to 15% occurring only once. Sequencing was performed on PBMCs from blood, taken on the day of vaccination. All receptors derive from a man aged 45-60 years who received an inactivated influenza vaccine.

The chain is built from TRBV20-1 and TRBJ2-7; maybe TRBD1 (6 bases). CDR1 is DFQATT and CDR2 is SNEGSKA in the germline V gene (reference sequence). V gave up 5 bases and J gave up 4 bases, with 15 bases separating them. The CDR3 runs 13 residues. In DNA, the CDR3 is TGCAGTGCTTACGACAGGAAGGTATACGAGCAGTACTTC. Residues: CSAYDRKVYEQYF.

This chain connects TRBV4-1 to TRBJ1-5; D gene uncertain. V shed 1 base and J shed 4 bases, with 11 bases lying between them. CDR3 length equals 15 residues. Germline lookup yields CDR1 MGHRA and CDR2 YSYEKL. This chain's CDR3 is CASSQVGTGNQPQHF. CDR3 DNA: TGCGCCAGCAGCCAAGTGGGTACGGGAAATCAGCCCCAGCATTTT.

This clonotype has only a few counts. The chain has TRBV12-3 or TRBV12-4 and TRBJ2-1; D might be TRBD1 (6 bases). The V and J ends lost 7 bases and 3 bases respectively, with 16 bases between them. The CDR3 sequence is 15 residues long. In DNA form, the CDR3 reads TGTGCCAGCACCCTGGGGGCGGGCCGCTACAATGAGCAGTTCTTC. It yields the protein CASTLGAGRYNEQFF.

This clonotype was seen repeatedly, ten times or more. The CDR3 protein is CASSYPSEAFF. Here the CDR3 DNA reads TGTGCCAGCAGTTACCCTTCTGAAGCTTTCTTT. The rearrangement joins TRBV6-2 or TRBV6-3 to TRBJ1-1; D not resolved. Trimming removed 2 bases at V and 6 bases at J, with 4 bases between. Germline V lookup: CDR1 MNHEY, CDR2 SVGEGT. The CDR3 runs to 11 residues.

V and J are TRBV2 and TRBJ1-2, with unresolved D. This CDR3 spans 12 amino acids. Trimming cost V 5 bases and J 4 bases, with 8 bases left between them. The germline CDR1 and CDR2 sequences are SNHLY and FYNNEI. CDR3 DNA sequence: TGTGCCAGCAGTACTATGTCCTATGGCTACACCTTC. It encodes CASSTMSYGYTF.

J is TRBJ2-7 and V is TRBV5-1, with 13 bases lining up with TRBD2. The CDR3 extends over 16 amino acids. Germline V gene lookup returns CDR1 SGHRS and CDR2 YFSETQ. V was pared by 0 bases and J by 6 bases, with 6 bases of the junction left unmatched. The chain's CDR3 is CASSLATGTSGIEQYF. CDR3 bases: TGCGCCAGCAGCTTGGCCACCGGGACTAGCGGGATCGAGCAGTACTTC.

Ten or more counts support this clonotype. The V call is TRBV7-2, the J call TRBJ2-1, with D perhaps matching TRBD1 (7 bases). Trimming took 5 bases from V and 3 from J, leaving 14 bases between them. Per germline, CDR1 SGHTA and CDR2 FQGNSA. The CDR3 extends over 15 amino acids. In DNA, the CDR3 is TGTGCCAGCAGCCCGCGGGACAGCTTCTACAATGAGCAGTTCTTC. Translated: CASSPRDSFYNEQFF.

This clonotype was counted only a few times. V usage is TRBV18 and J usage is TRBJ1-2; 7 positions match TRBD1. CDR1 is KGHSH, CDR2 LQKENI, per germline. With V trimmed by 2 bases and J by 10 bases, 10 bases remained unmatched. CDR3 length equals 14 residues. Written as DNA, the CDR3 is TGTGCCAGCTCACCATCGACAGGGACCTTTGACTACACCTTC. This encodes CASSPSTGTFDYTF.

The rearrangement joins TRBV12-3 or TRBV12-4 to TRBJ2-1; no clear D gene. Trimming cost V 1 base and J 7 bases, with 8 bases left between them. The CDR3 contains 13 residues. The CDR3 DNA is TGTGCCAGCAGTTTAGGGACCATGAATGAGCAGTTCTTC. Protein: CASSLGTMNEQFF.

The gene calls are TRBV4-1 and TRBJ2-7, with D possibly being TRBD2 (5 bases). This CDR3 has 16 amino acids. In germline, CDR1 is MGHRA, CDR2 YSYEKL. Trimming pared 0 bases from V and 0 bases from J, leaving 12 bases between. This CDR3 is CASSQEERGISYEQYF. The CDR3 region has the DNA TGCGCCAGCAGCCAAGAAGAAAGAGGGATCTCCTACGAGCAGTACTTC.

This chain connects TRBV7-2 to TRBJ1-5; 8 bases are shared with TRBD1. The CDR3 contains 15 residues. The germline CDR1 and CDR2 sequences are SGHTA and FQGNSA. J was trimmed by 5 bases and V by 1 base; bases with no gene match: 4. In nucleotides, the CDR3 is TGTGCCAGCAGCTTAGGGGGACAGGAACATCAGCCCCAGCATTTT. This gives the protein CASSLGGQEHQPQHF.

A few counts support this clonotype. The rearrangement joins TRBV29-1 to TRBJ2-7; 8 bases map to TRBD1. Germline V gives CDR1 SQVTM, CDR2 ANQGSEA. This CDR3 has 13 residues. The J segment lost 4 bases and the V segment lost 7 bases, leaving 9 bases of the junction unmatched. This chain's CDR3 is CSAGQGAPYEQYF. The DNA of the CDR3 is TGCAGCGCCGGACAGGGCGCCCCTTACGAGCAGTACTTC.

This chain links TRBV6-5 with TRBJ2-3; 9 bases align to TRBD2. V shed 1 base, J shed 7 bases, and the junction held 3 bases outside the gene matches. The CDR3 spans 14 residues. Looked up from germline, CDR1 is MNHEY and CDR2 is SVGAGI. CDR3 nucleotide sequence: TGTGCCAGCAGTTACTTAGCGGGGGCGAATACGCAGTATTTT. Its protein product is CASSYLAGANTQYF.

V gene TRBV27 combines with J gene TRBJ2-2; 7 nucleotides line up with TRBD2. The CDR3 is made up of 17 amino acids. J lost 4 bases, V lost 4 bases, and 12 bases had no gene match. CDR1 is MNHEY and CDR2 is SMNVEV in the germline V gene (reference sequence). As DNA, the CDR3 is TGTGCCAGCAGTTCACCCCGGGGAGGGGTCCGCACCGGGGAGCTGTTTTTT. As protein: CASSSPRGGVRTGELFF.

This clonotype has just a few counts. The chain couples TRBV5-1 to TRBJ1-2; possible D gene TRBD1, 6 bases. The CDR3 runs to 13 residues. The V gene lost 0 bases and the J gene lost 8 bases, with 11 bases spanning the gap. CDR1 is SGHRS, CDR2 YFSETQ, per germline. The CDR3 sequence: CASSLASGEGYTF. CDR3 nucleotides: TGCGCCAGCAGCTTGGCGTCAGGGGAAGGCTACACCTTC.

This clonotype came up many times. The chain combines TRBV20-1 with TRBJ1-5; TRBD1 is a possible D gene (6 bases). Germline-derived CDR1 and CDR2 are DFQATT and SNEGSKA (reference sequence). Trimming took 2 bases from V and 7 from J, leaving 12 bases between them. CDR3 length: 13 amino acids. The DNA for the CDR3 is TGCAGTGCTAGACTCCAGGGGAGGCAGCCCCAGCATTTT. Translated, it gives CSARLQGRQPQHF.

This clonotype was picked up many times. The chain is built from TRBV5-1 and TRBJ2-2; a possible D gene is TRBD1 (5 bases). Germline V gene sequence: CDR1 SGHRS, CDR2 YFSETQ. This CDR3 has 14 amino acids. Trimming removed 4 bases from V and 6 bases from J, with 13 bases in between. CDR3 region: CASSADREAGELFF. The CDR3 DNA is TGCGCCAGCAGCGCCGACAGAGAGGCCGGGGAGCTGTTTTTT.

This rearrangement joins TRBV6-1 to TRBJ2-1; D call uncertain. The V end was cut by 2 bases, the J end by 4 bases, with 12 bases between. The germline V gene has CDR1 MNHNS and CDR2 SASEGT. There are 15 residues in the CDR3. The CDR3 is CASSEIRLNYNEQFF. The DNA of the CDR3 is TGTGCCAGCAGTGAAATTCGGCTGAATTACAATGAGCAGTTCTTC.

A word on this clonotype: Compared with germline, one end of the junction differs, possibly owing to a read error. The chain has TRBV5-1 and TRBJ2-7; tentatively, D is TRBD2 (5 bases). Per the germline V gene, CDR1 is SGHRS and CDR2 is YFSETQ. The CDR3 sequence is 15 residues long. CDR3 in amino acids: CTSSVGPGNSYEQYF. The CDR3, as DNA: TGCACCAGCAGCGTCGGGCCCGGGAACTCCTACGAGCAGTACTTC.

The chain uses TRBV7-9 and TRBJ2-1; 8 positions agree with TRBD1. Germline V gene lookup returns CDR1 SEHNR and CDR2 FQNEAQ (reference sequence). V was clipped by 5 bases and J by 3 bases; unmatched bases: 9. This CDR3 region has 16 residues. The CDR3 loop reads CASSETRTGNYNEQFF. The CDR3 DNA sequence: TGTGCCAGCAGCGAGACGAGGACAGGGAACTACAATGAGCAGTTCTTC.

A few counts support this clonotype. The chain has TRBV7-2 and TRBJ2-1; 8 nucleotides line up with TRBD2. J was trimmed by 13 bases and V by 3 bases; bases with no gene match: 17. From germline, CDR1 is SGHTA and CDR2 FQGNSA. The CDR3 is made up of 16 amino acids. The DNA of the CDR3 is TGTGCCAGCAGCTTTCCCGTAGCGGGACTAGTTTCCTACCAGTTCTTC. Protein sequence: CASSFPVAGLVSYQFF.

This clonotype has just a few counts. The chain has TRBV9 and TRBJ2-2; 7 bases match TRBD1. CDR3 size: 15 residues. In germline, CDR1 is SGDLS, CDR2 YYNGEE. V lost 3 bases, J lost 7 bases, and 9 bases stayed unmatched. CDR3 nucleotide sequence: TGTGCCAGCAGCGCCTCGGGACAGTCAGGCGGGGAGCTGTTTTTT. Amino acid sequence: CASSASGQSGGELFF. Full variable domain (rest looked up from reference TRBV9 and TRBJ2-2): DSGVTQTPKHLITATGQRVTLRCSPRSGDLSVYWYQQSLDQGLQFLIQYYNGEERAKGNILERFSAQQFPDLHSELNLSSLELGDSALYFCASSASGQSGGELFFGEGSRLTVL.

This clonotype was seen many times. This sequence joins TRBV7-2 and TRBJ2-6; no reliable D call. V lost 1 base, J lost 0 bases, and 7 bases lay in between. The length of the CDR3 is 16 residues. From germline, CDR1 is SGHTA and CDR2 FQGNSA. This CDR3 is CASSLVGSSGANVLTF. CDR3 in DNA: TGTGCCAGCAGCTTAGTAGGGTCCTCTGGGGCCAACGTCCTGACTTTC.

The chain carries TRBV6-5 and TRBJ2-5; D is undetermined. Germline-derived CDR1 and CDR2 are MNHEY and SVGAGI. The CDR3 spans 11 residues. Trimming removed 7 bases at V and 5 bases at J, with 8 bases between. CDR3 DNA: TGTGCCAGCACCTACCGGGAGACCCAGTACTTC. Its translation is CASTYRETQYF.

This clonotype has only a few counts. CDR3 in amino acids: CSVEGDNQPQHF. CDR3 DNA sequence: TGCAGCGTTGAAGGGGATAATCAGCCCCAGCATTTT. The chain recombines TRBV29-1 with TRBJ1-5; D remains unclear. The CDR3 runs 12 residues. Trimming removed 1 base from V and 4 bases from J, with 5 bases in between. Germline-derived CDR1 and CDR2 are SQVTM and ANQGSEA.

The chain uses TRBV6-2 or TRBV6-3 and TRBJ2-1; the D is unclear. Trimming left V 6 bases short and J 5 bases short, with 20 bases between. CDR3 length equals 16 residues. Germline V gives CDR1 MNHEY, CDR2 SVGEGT. For the CDR3, the DNA is TGTGCCAGCAGCCAGACGACCAAGCGTTTTGACAATGAGCAGTTCTTC. This codes for CASSQTTKRFDNEQFF.

The V call is TRBV12-3 or TRBV12-4, the J call TRBJ1-3; 9 nucleotides line up with TRBD1. This CDR3 comprises 15 residues. J lost 2 bases, V lost 6 bases, and 5 bases had no gene match. CDR3 coding DNA: TGTGCCAGCAGAAAGACAGGGGGGACTGGAAACACCATATATTTT. Protein sequence: CASRKTGGTGNTIYF.

This clonotype was seen repeatedly, ten times or more. The rearrangement joins TRBV5-1 to TRBJ2-5; 10 bases are shared with TRBD1. The CDR3 spans 18 residues. Germline V gene data show CDR1 as SGHRS and CDR2 as YFSETQ. The ends lost 5 bases at V and 2 bases at J; junction bases unmatched: 15. CDR3 sequence: CASRRRGRGQGRQETQYF. Written as DNA, the CDR3 is TGCGCCAGCAGACGTAGAGGACGGGGACAGGGGCGACAAGAGACCCAGTACTTC. Full variable domain (rest looked up from reference TRBV5-1 and TRBJ2-5): KAGVTQTPRYLIKTRGQQVTLSCSPISGHRSVSWYQQTPGQGLQFLFEYFSETQRNKGNFPGRFSGRQFSNSRSEMNVSTLELGDSALYLCASRRRGRGQGRQETQYFGPGTRLLVL.

The gene calls are TRBV4-1 and TRBJ1-6; unclear D gene. Germline-derived CDR1 and CDR2 are MGHRA and YSYEKL. CDR3 length: 17 amino acids. V shed 3 bases and J shed 2 bases, with 14 bases lying between them. CDR3 sequence reads: CASSQLGVSPYNSPLHF. The CDR3 DNA sequence: TGCGCCAGCAGCCAGCTAGGAGTATCTCCCTATAATTCACCCCTCCACTTT.

Only a few counts were recorded for this clonotype. V and J are TRBV3-1 and TRBJ2-1, with 7 bases lining up with TRBD2. This CDR3 has 15 residues. Germline CDR1 and CDR2: LGHDT and YNNKEL (reference sequence). V lost 1 base, J lost 7 bases, and 7 bases stayed unmatched. Here the CDR3 reads CASSQGTRIPNEQFF. The CDR3 DNA reads as TGTGCCAGCAGCCAAGGGACTAGGATCCCGAATGAGCAGTTCTTC.

The CDR3 nucleotides read TGTGCCTGGAGTGTACGTCTAGTGCGGTACTTC. It is translated as CAWSVRLVRYF. The chain links TRBV30 to TRBJ2-7; no clear D. V lost 0 bases, J lost 12 bases, and 12 bases lay in between. CDR1 GTSNPN and CDR2 SVGIG come from the germline V gene (reference sequence). The CDR3 is 11 amino acids.

This clonotype was counted many times. CDR3 coding DNA: TGTGCCAGCAGGCAACAAACGGGCGATGAGCAGTTCTTC. Translation gives CASRQQTGDEQFF. The J gene is TRBJ2-1, the V gene TRBV5-6; D remains unclear. This CDR3 contains 13 residues. V lost 5 bases, J lost 8 bases, and 14 bases lay in between. In germline, CDR1 is SGHDT, CDR2 YYEEEE.